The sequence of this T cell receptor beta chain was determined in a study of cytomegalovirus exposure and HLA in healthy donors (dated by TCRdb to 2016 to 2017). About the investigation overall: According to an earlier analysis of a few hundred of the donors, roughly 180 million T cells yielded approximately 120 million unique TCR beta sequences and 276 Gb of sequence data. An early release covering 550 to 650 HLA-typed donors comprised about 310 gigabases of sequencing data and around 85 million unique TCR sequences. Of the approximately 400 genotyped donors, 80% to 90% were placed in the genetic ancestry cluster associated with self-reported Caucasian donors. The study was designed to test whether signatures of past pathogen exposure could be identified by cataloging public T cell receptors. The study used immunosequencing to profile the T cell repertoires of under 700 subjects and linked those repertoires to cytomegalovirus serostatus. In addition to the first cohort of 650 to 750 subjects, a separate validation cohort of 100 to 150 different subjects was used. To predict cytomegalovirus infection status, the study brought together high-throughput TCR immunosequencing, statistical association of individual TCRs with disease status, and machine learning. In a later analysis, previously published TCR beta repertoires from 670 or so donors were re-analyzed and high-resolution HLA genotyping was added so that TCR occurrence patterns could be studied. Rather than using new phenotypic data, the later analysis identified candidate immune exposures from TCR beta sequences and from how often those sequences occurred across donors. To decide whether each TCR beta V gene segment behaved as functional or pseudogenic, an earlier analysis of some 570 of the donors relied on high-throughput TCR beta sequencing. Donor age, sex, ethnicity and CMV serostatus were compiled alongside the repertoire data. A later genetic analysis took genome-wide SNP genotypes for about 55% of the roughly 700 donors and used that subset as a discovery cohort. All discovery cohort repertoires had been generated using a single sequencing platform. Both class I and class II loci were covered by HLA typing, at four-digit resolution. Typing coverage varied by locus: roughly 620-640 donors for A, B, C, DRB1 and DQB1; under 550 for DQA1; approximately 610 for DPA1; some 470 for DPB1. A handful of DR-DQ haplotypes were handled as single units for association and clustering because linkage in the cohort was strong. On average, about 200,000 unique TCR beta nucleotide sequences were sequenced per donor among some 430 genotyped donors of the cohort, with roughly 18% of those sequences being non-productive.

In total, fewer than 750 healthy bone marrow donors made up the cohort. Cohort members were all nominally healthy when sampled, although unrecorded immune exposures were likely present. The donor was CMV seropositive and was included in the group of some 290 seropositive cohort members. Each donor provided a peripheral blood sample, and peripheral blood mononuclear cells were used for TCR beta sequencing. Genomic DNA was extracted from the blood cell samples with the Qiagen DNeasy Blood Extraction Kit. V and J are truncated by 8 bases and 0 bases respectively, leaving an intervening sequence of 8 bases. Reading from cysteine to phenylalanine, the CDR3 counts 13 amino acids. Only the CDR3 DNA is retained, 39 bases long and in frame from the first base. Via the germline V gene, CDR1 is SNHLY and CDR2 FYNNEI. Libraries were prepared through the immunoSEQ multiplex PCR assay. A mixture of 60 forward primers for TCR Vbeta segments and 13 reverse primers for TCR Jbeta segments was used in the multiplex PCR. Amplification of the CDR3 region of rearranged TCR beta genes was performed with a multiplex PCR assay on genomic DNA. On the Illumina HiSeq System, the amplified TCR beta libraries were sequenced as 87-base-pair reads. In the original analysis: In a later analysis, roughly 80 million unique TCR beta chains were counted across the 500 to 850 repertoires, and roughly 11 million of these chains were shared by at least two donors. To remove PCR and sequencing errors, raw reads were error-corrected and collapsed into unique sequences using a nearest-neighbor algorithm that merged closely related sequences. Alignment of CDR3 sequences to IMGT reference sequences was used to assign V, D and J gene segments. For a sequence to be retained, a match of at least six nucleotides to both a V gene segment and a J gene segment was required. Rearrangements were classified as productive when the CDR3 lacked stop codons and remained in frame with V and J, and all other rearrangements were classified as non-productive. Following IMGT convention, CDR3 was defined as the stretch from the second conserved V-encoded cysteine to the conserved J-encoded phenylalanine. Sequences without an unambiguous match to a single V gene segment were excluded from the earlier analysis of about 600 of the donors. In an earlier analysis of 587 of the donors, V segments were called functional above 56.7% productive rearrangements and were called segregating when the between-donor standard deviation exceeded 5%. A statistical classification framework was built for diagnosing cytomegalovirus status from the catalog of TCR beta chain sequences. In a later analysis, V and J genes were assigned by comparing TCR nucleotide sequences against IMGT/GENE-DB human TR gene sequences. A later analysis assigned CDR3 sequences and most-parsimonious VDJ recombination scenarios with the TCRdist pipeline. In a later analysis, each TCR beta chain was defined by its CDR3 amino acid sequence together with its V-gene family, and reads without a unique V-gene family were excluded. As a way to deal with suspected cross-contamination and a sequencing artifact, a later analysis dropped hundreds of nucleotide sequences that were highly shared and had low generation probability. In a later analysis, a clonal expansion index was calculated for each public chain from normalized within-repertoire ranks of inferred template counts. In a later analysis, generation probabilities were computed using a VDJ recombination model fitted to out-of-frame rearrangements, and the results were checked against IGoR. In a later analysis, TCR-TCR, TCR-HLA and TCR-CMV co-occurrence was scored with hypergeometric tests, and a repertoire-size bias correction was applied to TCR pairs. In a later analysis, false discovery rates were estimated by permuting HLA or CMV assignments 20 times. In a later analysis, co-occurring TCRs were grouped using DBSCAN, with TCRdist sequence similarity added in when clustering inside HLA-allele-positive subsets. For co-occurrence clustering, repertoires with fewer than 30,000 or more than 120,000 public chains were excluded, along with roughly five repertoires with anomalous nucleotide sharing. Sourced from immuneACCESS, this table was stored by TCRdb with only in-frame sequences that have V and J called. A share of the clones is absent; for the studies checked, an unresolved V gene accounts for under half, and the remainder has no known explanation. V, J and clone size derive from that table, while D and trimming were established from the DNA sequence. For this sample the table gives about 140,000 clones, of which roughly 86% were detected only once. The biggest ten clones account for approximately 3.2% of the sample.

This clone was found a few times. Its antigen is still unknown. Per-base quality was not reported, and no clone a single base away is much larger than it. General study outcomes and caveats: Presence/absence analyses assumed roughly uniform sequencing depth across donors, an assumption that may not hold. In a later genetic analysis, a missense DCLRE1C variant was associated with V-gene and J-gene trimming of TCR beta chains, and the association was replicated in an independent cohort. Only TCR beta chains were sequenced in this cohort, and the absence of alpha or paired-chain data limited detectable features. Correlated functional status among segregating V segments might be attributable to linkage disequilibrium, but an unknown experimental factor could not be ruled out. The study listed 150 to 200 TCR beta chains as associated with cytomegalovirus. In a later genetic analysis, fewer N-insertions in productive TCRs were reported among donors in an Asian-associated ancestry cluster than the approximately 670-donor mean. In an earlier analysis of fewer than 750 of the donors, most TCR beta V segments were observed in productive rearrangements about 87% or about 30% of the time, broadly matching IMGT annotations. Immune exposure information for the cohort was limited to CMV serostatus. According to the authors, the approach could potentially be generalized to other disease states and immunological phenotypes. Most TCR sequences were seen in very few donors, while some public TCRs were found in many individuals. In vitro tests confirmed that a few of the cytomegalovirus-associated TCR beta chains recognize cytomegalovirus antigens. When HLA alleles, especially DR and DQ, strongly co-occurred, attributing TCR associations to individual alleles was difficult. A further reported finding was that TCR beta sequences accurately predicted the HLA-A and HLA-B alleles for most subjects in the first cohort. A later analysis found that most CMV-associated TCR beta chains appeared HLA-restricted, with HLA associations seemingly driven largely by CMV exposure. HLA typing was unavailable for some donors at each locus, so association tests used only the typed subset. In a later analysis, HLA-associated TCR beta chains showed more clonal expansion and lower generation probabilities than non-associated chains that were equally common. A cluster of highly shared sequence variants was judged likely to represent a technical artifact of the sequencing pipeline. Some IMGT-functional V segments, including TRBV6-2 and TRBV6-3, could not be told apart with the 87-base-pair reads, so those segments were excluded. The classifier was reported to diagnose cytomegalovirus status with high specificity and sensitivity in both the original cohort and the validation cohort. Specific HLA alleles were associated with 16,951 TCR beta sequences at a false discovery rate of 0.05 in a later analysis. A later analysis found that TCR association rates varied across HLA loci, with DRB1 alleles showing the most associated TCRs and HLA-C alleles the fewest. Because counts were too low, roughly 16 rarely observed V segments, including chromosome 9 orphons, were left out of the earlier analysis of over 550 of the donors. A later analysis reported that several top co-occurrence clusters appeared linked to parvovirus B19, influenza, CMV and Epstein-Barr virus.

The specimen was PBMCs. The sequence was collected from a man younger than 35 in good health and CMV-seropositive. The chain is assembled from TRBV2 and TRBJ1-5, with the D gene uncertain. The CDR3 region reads CASVQYSNQPQHF. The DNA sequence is TGTGCCAGCGTCCAGTATAGCAATCAGCCCCAGCATTTT.